This TCR beta chain emerged from a study of neurological immune-mediated disorders. cDNA was made by 5'RACE with 10-nucleotide random UMIs. TCRdb fed the 5' RACE reads into MiXCR, producing one record per CDR3 protein. The sample yields about 80,000 distinct CDR3 sequences, approximately 6% seen once. The CDR3 consists of 19 residues. Germline CDR1 reads SGDLS; CDR2 reads YYNGEE. Trimming removed 0 bases at V and 3 bases at J, with 19 bases between. This clonotype was observed many times. The target antigen is unknown. Findings of the study overall: CDR3 amino acid sequences found in expanded clones were never shared across subjects, suggesting private repertoires in all groups. The multiple sclerosis repertoire cluster showed no association with any clinical or MRI feature. The authors stated that larger cohorts are needed.

Time point specified: longitudinal time-point 2. The sequencing sample was made of PBMCs. This chain links TRBV9 with TRBJ2-6; TRBD1 might be the D (6 bases). The clonotype was recovered from a woman aged 55-70 years with multiple sclerosis. The CDR3 sequence: CASSVVGAGHRVGANVLTF. The CDR3 region has the DNA TGTGCCAGCAGCGTAGTCGGGGCAGGACACAGGGTTGGGGCCAACGTCCTGACTTTC.